This TCR beta chain emerged from a study of control samples from healthy donors and cancer patients. The table came from immunoSEQ multiplex PCR; TCRdb's copy has only in-frame clones and leaves some out. The repertoire holds 55,000 to 85,000 clones, with nearly 90% as singletons. With 4 bases clipped from V and 7 bases from J, the junction kept 6 bases outside the gene matches. This CDR3 is built from 14 residues. Germline V gene sequence: CDR1 SGHKS, CDR2 YYEKEE (reference sequence). The J gene is TRBJ1-2, the V gene TRBV5-5; TRBD1 agrees at 11 bases. The receptor comes from a man aged 60 to 69 with lung cancer. Material: PBMCs. The CDR3 protein is CASSVGQGGAGYTF. In DNA, the CDR3 is TGTGCCAGCAGCGTGGGACAGGGGGGAGCTGGCTACACCTTC. The variable domain in full, with the rest retrieved from reference TRBV5-5 and TRBJ1-2, is DAGVTQSPTHLIKTRGQQVTLRCSPISGHKSVSWYQQVLGQGPQFIFQYYEKEERGRGNFPDRFSARQFPNYSSELNVNALLLGDSALYLCASSVGQGGAGYTFGSGTRLTVV.